This T cell receptor (beta chain) came from a study of cytomegalovirus exposure and HLA in healthy donors. Whole-study findings and limits: Later findings reportedly placed an Asian-associated ancestry cluster below the approximately 630-donor mean for N-insertions.

PCR was performed using 60 Vbeta and 13 Jbeta primers. Profiling relied on immunoSEQ multiplex PCR, and the TCRdb table lists in-frame clones only, not all of them. The top ten clones hold about 0.66% of a sample with around 150,000 clones, 75% to 80% of them seen once. Points on this clone: No antigen is known for it.

Trimming at V came to 0 bases and at J to 3 bases, leaving 5 bases not matched to a gene. This CDR3 comprises 16 residues. The germline V gene encodes CDR1 MGHRA and CDR2 YSYEKL. Sampled while nominally healthy, donors likely had unrecorded immune exposures. The sample comprised PBMCs. The source of this sequence is a male donor in good health and CMV-seronegative. The chain combines TRBV4-1 with TRBJ1-2; 9 bases agree with TRBD1. The DNA for the CDR3 is TGCGCCAGCAGCCAAGACGGGACAGGGAAGGACTATGGCTACACCTTC. Translating it yields CASSQDGTGKDYGYTF.